This TCR beta chain is drawn from a study of CD8+CD57+ T cells in acquired aplastic anemia. Whole-study context: On average, sorted CD4+ and CD8+ cells gave 3 to 3.5 ug of DNA.

Whole-study findings and limits: It was found that fewer than 35 CD8+ CDR3 sequences were shared between patients and controls. Controls did not differ significantly from patients in CD8+ Simpson's diversity.

Concerning this clonotype: Its cognate antigen is unknown.

Flow cytometry had shown expanded CD8+CD57+ cells in the patients chosen for sequencing. No patient had been given any therapy when blood was sampled. Genomic DNA acted as the template from which TCR beta VDJ combination and CDR3 sequence profiling were carried out. TCRdb re-called the reads with MiXCR, one entry per CDR3 protein. The sample yields 170,000 or so distinct CDR3 sequences, around half seen once. This clonotype was sampled from a human donor with aplastic anemia. The specimen sequenced was sorted CD4+, CD8+, or CD8+CD57+ T cells (not recorded which) from PBMCs.

CDR3 sequence (DNA): TGTGCCAGCAGCTTAAACCAAGAGACCCAGTACTTC. Translated, it gives CASSLNQETQYF. The chain recombines TRBV7-6 with TRBJ2-5; the D is unclear. V dropped 2 bases and J dropped 0 bases, with 1 base sitting between them. The CDR3 sequence is 12 residues long. The germline CDR1 and CDR2 sequences are SGHVS and FNYEAQ.